Shown below are 28 T cell receptor beta chains from a single sample sequenced in a study of blood T cell repertoires in COVID-19. Assay: immunoSEQ multiplex PCR; the TCRdb copy retains only in-frame clones and omits some. In the table there are about 150,000 clones, 83% of which are singletons. Sequencing input: peripheral blood. These receptors all stem from a woman aged 55-75 years with COVID-19, enrolled during active disease.

The gene calls are TRBV6-5 and TRBJ2-7; possible D gene TRBD1, 6 bases. This CDR3 is 15 amino acids long. Germline CDR1 is MNHEY and CDR2 is SVGAGI. The V end lost 6 bases, the J end lost 2 bases, and 17 bases lay between the germline ends. The CDR3 nucleotides read TGTGCCAGCAGCTCAGGTGGGACATTAACCTACGAGCAGTACGTC. The encoded protein is CASSSGGTLTYEQYV.

The chain recombines TRBV6-5 with TRBJ1-1; D is ambiguous. Trimming cost V 10 bases and J 1 base, with 19 bases left between them. Germline V gene lookup returns CDR1 MNHEY and CDR2 SVGAGI. The CDR3 loop spans 15 amino acids. The CDR3 DNA sequence: TGTGCCACTCTACCCATGGCGGGAGGGAACACTGAAGCTTTCTTT. Encoded protein: CATLPMAGGNTEAFF.

On this clone: Other DNA sequences of this sample code for an identical CDR3. The rearrangement links TRBV6-5 to TRBJ1-2, with TRBD1 matching 11 bases. Germline CDR1 reads MNHEY; CDR2 reads SVGAGI. The V gene end was trimmed by 3 bases and the J gene end by 5 bases; junction bases not matched to a gene: 8. The CDR3 is 16 residues long. This CDR3 reads CASSYIRTGGSYGYTF. CDR3 in DNA: TGTGCCAGCAGTTATATTCGGACAGGGGGCTCATATGGCTACACCTTC.

The chain links TRBV5-1 to TRBJ1-2, with 9 bases fitting TRBD1. The CDR3 covers 14 residues. In germline, CDR1 is SGHRS, CDR2 YFSETQ. V lost 4 bases and J lost 8; bases outside the gene matches: 9. The CDR3 DNA reads as TGCGCCAGCAGCCGGACAGGGGAGCGCTCGGGCTACACCTTC. This encodes CASSRTGERSGYTF.

This clone was observed a few times. The V call is TRBV19, the J call TRBJ2-3; perhaps TRBD1 as D (8 bases). V was pared by 2 bases and J by 1 base, with 13 bases between. This CDR3 spans 16 amino acids. Germline V gene lookup returns CDR1 LNHDA and CDR2 SQIVND (reference sequence). The CDR3 sequence: CASSINRGGGTDTQYF. CDR3 DNA sequence: TGTGCCAGTAGTATAAACAGGGGGGGAGGCACAGATACGCAGTATTTT. Full variable domain (rest looked up from reference TRBV19 and TRBJ2-3): DGGITQSPKYLFRKEGQNVTLSCEQNLNHDAMYWYRQDPGQGLRLIYYSQIVNDFQKGDIAEGYSVSREKKESFPLTVTSAQKNPTAFYLCASSINRGGGTDTQYFGPGTRLTVL.

This clone was seen a single time. The V gene is TRBV5-6, the J gene TRBJ1-1; unclear D gene. With 0 bases removed from V and 0 bases from J, the gap between germline ends came to 6 bases. This CDR3 has 14 residues. Germline V gives CDR1 SGHDT, CDR2 YYEEEE. The CDR3 here is CASSLAHMNTEAFF. The CDR3, as DNA: TGTGCCAGCAGCTTGGCCCACATGAACACTGAAGCTTTCTTT.

The chain recombines TRBV15 with TRBJ1-5; 7 positions agree with TRBD1. This CDR3 has 15 amino acids. V trimming: 6 bases; J trimming: 7 bases; junction bases outside the gene matches: 12. Per the germline V gene, CDR1 is LNHNV and CDR2 is YYDKDF (reference sequence). The CDR3 region is CATRGATGKDQPQHF. CDR3 bases: TGTGCCACCAGGGGAGCGACAGGGAAGGACCAGCCCCAGCATTTT.

This chain joins TRBV29-1 and TRBJ2-1; D is ambiguous. V lost 5 bases and J lost 5, with 4 bases in between. CDR1 and CDR2 from the germline V gene are SQVTM and ANQGSEA. The CDR3 runs to 10 residues. The CDR3 region is CSVSNNEQFF. For the CDR3, the DNA is TGCAGCGTTTCCAACAATGAGCAGTTCTTC.

The rearrangement uses TRBV7-2 and TRBJ2-5, with TRBD2 as a possible D gene (5 bases). The V and J ends lost 2 bases and 4 bases respectively, with 8 bases between them. The CDR3 sequence is 13 residues long. CDR1 is SGHTA, CDR2 FQGNSA, per germline. CDR3 coding DNA: TGTGCCAGCAGCTTACTTGGAGGAGAGACCCAGTACTTC. Its translation: CASSLLGGETQYF.

This sequence joins TRBV2 and TRBJ1-1, with TRBD1 as a possible D gene (5 bases). This CDR3 contains 13 residues. Germline CDR1 is SNHLY and CDR2 is FYNNEI. V was shortened by 6 bases and J by 4 bases, with 12 bases between the two germline ends. The CDR3 sequence is CASRDGGGTEAFF. CDR3 nucleotide sequence: TGTGCCAGCAGGGACGGCGGGGGCACTGAAGCTTTCTTT.

The CDR3 is CASSSGHHTGELFF. In DNA, the CDR3 is TGTGCCAGCAGTTCGGGACACCACACCGGGGAGCTGTTTTTT. The chain recombines TRBV27 with TRBJ2-2, with D possibly TRBD1 on 6 matching bases. Between the trimmed V and J ends, which lost 4 bases and 3 bases, there was a span of 9 bases. Germline CDR1 reads MNHEY; CDR2 reads SMNVEV (reference sequence). This CDR3 has 14 amino acids.

This rearrangement joins TRBV4-2 to TRBJ2-7; 10 bases are a match to TRBD1. The CDR3 is 14 residues long. The junction had 0 bases not matched to a gene; V was cut back by 1 base and J by 3 bases. CDR1 and CDR2 (germline): LGHNA, YNFKEQ. The CDR3 DNA reads as TGTGCCAGCAGCCAAGGGGACAGGGGCTACGAGCAGTACTTC. Its protein is CASSQGDRGYEQYF.

V and J are TRBV6-1 and TRBJ1-2, with TRBD1 matching over 7 bases. The V segment lost 3 bases and the J segment 7 bases; nucleotides outside the gene matches: 5. The CDR3 sequence is 13 residues long. CDR1 is MNHNS, CDR2 SASEGT, per germline. The CDR3 loop reads CASSEEGAVGYTF. CDR3 DNA: TGTGCCAGCAGTGAGGAGGGGGCGGTTGGCTACACCTTC.

The V call is TRBV19, the J call TRBJ1-3; D is undetermined. V lost 3 bases, J lost 4 bases, and 13 bases lay in between. Germline V gene data show CDR1 as LNHDA and CDR2 as SQIVND (reference sequence). This CDR3 region has 15 residues. CDR3 protein: CASSIKPRNGNTIYF. The CDR3 DNA sequence: TGTGCCAGTAGTATCAAGCCGAGGAACGGAAACACCATATATTTT.

This CDR3 reads CASSLTGGINEKLFF. The DNA of the CDR3 is TGTGCCAGCAGTTTAACAGGGGGGATTAATGAAAAACTGTTTTTT. The rearrangement uses TRBV27 and TRBJ1-4; TRBD1 agrees at 8 bases. Germline values: CDR1 MNHEY, CDR2 SMNVEV (reference sequence). CDR3 size: 15 residues. V trimming: 2 bases; J trimming: 4 bases; junction bases outside the gene matches: 3.

This clone was seen a single time. The gene calls are TRBV2 and TRBJ2-3; 8 bases match TRBD1. The ends lost 3 bases at V and 4 bases at J; junction bases unmatched: 6. This CDR3 spans 15 amino acids. From germline, CDR1 is SNHLY and CDR2 FYNNEI. The CDR3 reads CASSDDRGEADTQYF. CDR3 bases: TGTGCCAGCAGTGACGACAGGGGAGAGGCAGATACGCAGTATTTT.

This chain links TRBV6-2 or TRBV6-3 with TRBJ2-5, with D hard to call. Germline lookup yields CDR1 MNHEY and CDR2 SVGEGT. The CDR3 totals 13 residues. V was cut by 4 bases and J by 5 bases, with 11 bases left in between. CDR3 bases: TGTGCCAGCAGTTCCCCCCCCTCGGAGACCCAGTACTTC. Its protein is CASSSPPSETQYF.

The V call is TRBV7-9, the J call TRBJ2-5, with 8 bases that match TRBD1. The germline V gene has CDR1 SEHNR and CDR2 FQNEAQ (reference sequence). The ends lost 3 bases at V and 0 bases at J; junction bases unmatched: 6. The CDR3 extends over 16 amino acids. The CDR3 DNA follows: TGTGCCAGCAGCTTGGGACAGGACATGTACCAAGAGACCCAGTACTTC. Amino acid sequence: CASSLGQDMYQETQYF. Together with reference TRBV7-9 and TRBJ2-5, the CDR3 gives the full variable domain: DTGVSQNPRHKITKRGQNVTFRCDPISEHNRLYWYRQTLGQGPEFLTYFQNEAQLEKSRLLSDRFSAERPKGSFSTLEIQRTEQGDSAMYLCASSLGQDMYQETQYFGPGTRLLVL.

Details on this clone: The junction and the germline gene differ at one end; a read error may be behind it. The chain has TRBV7-7 and TRBJ2-5; 8 bases agree with TRBD2. Germline assignment: CDR1 SSHAT and CDR2 FNYEAQ (reference sequence). CDR3 length: 14 residues. The CDR3 loop reads CASSLYGGGETQYF. The DNA of the CDR3 is TGTGCTAGCAGCTTATACGGGGGGGGAGAGACCCAGTACTTC.

This clone has a handful of counts. The V and J genes are TRBV5-1 and TRBJ2-5; TRBD1 agrees at 8 bases. The germline V gene encodes CDR1 SGHRS and CDR2 YFSETQ. This CDR3 is 16 amino acids long. Trimming at V came to 0 bases and at J to 4 bases, leaving 8 bases not matched to a gene. The CDR3 DNA follows: TGCGCCAGCAGCTTGGATGGACAGGGAAAGGGAGAGACCCAGTACTTC. As protein: CASSLDGQGKGETQYF.

The chain links TRBV28 to TRBJ2-5; D might be TRBD2 (6 bases). The CDR3 runs 14 residues. V lost 7 bases to trimming and J lost 0 bases, with 12 bases between them. Germline V gene data show CDR1 as MDHEN and CDR2 as SYDVKM. CDR3 in DNA: TGTGCCAGCACCTATAGCGGTAACCAAGAGACCCAGTACTTC. Translation gives CASTYSGNQETQYF.

The chain has TRBV29-1 and TRBJ2-3, with D perhaps matching TRBD1 (6 bases). The CDR3 runs to 12 residues. Germline CDR1 reads SQVTM; CDR2 reads ANQGSEA. Trimming shortened V by 6 bases and J by 4 bases, and 11 bases separated the two germline ends. The CDR3 coding sequence is TGCAGCGTAATTAGGGGGTCAGATACGCAGTATTTT. It yields the protein CSVIRGSDTQYF.

The chain is built from TRBV10-2 and TRBJ1-5; tentative D call: TRBD1 (6 bases). V was pared by 6 bases and J by 4 bases, with 16 bases between. This CDR3 has 15 residues. The germline gives CDR1 WSHSY, CDR2 SAAADI. CDR3 nucleotide sequence: TGCGCCAGCAGCGCTACAGGGCTTGGGAATCAGCCCCAGCATTTT. This translates into CASSATGLGNQPQHF.

V gene TRBV7-2 combines with J gene TRBJ1-6, with a possible D match to TRBD1 (6 bases). CDR3 length equals 17 residues. Germline V gene sequence: CDR1 SGHTA, CDR2 FQGNSA. With 1 base removed from V and 0 bases from J, the gap between germline ends came to 10 bases. The CDR3 sequence: CASSLEGGSSYNSPLHF. The CDR3 DNA reads as TGTGCCAGCAGCTTAGAGGGGGGGAGCTCCTATAATTCACCCCTCCACTTT.

This clone was seen only once. V and J are TRBV25-1 and TRBJ1-2, with D maybe TRBD1 (5 bases). V was clipped by 8 bases and J by 8 bases, with 21 bases between them. The germline gives CDR1 MGHDK, CDR2 SYGVNS. CDR3 length equals 14 residues. The chain's CDR3 is CASSPGGTRSGYTF. For the CDR3, the DNA is TGTGCCAGCTCCCCAGGAGGGACGAGGTCAGGCTACACCTTC.

The chain combines TRBV12-3 or TRBV12-4 with TRBJ1-1; D unclear. Trimming took off 3 bases at V and 3 bases at J, with 5 bases between the two ends. The CDR3 spans 12 residues. CDR3 sequence: CASSLYYTEAFF. CDR3 nucleotide sequence: TGTGCCAGCAGTTTGTATTACACTGAAGCTTTCTTT.

This clone was recorded once. The J gene is TRBJ2-7, the V gene TRBV19; tentative D call: TRBD1 (5 bases). The germline V gene has CDR1 LNHDA and CDR2 SQIVND (reference sequence). The CDR3 has 13 amino acids. V lost 3 bases and J lost 6, with 12 bases in between. The CDR3 is CASSMSVQGEQYF. The CDR3 region has the DNA TGTGCCAGTAGTATGTCCGTGCAGGGCGAGCAGTACTTC.

V usage is TRBV6-5 and J usage is TRBJ1-2, with D unresolved. This CDR3 is 14 amino acids long. With 0 bases removed from V and 2 bases from J, the gap between germline ends came to 7 bases. Germline CDR1 and CDR2: MNHEY and SVGAGI. The CDR3 bases are TGTGCCAGCAGTTACTCCATCCAGAACTATGGCTACACCTTC. It codes for CASSYSIQNYGYTF.